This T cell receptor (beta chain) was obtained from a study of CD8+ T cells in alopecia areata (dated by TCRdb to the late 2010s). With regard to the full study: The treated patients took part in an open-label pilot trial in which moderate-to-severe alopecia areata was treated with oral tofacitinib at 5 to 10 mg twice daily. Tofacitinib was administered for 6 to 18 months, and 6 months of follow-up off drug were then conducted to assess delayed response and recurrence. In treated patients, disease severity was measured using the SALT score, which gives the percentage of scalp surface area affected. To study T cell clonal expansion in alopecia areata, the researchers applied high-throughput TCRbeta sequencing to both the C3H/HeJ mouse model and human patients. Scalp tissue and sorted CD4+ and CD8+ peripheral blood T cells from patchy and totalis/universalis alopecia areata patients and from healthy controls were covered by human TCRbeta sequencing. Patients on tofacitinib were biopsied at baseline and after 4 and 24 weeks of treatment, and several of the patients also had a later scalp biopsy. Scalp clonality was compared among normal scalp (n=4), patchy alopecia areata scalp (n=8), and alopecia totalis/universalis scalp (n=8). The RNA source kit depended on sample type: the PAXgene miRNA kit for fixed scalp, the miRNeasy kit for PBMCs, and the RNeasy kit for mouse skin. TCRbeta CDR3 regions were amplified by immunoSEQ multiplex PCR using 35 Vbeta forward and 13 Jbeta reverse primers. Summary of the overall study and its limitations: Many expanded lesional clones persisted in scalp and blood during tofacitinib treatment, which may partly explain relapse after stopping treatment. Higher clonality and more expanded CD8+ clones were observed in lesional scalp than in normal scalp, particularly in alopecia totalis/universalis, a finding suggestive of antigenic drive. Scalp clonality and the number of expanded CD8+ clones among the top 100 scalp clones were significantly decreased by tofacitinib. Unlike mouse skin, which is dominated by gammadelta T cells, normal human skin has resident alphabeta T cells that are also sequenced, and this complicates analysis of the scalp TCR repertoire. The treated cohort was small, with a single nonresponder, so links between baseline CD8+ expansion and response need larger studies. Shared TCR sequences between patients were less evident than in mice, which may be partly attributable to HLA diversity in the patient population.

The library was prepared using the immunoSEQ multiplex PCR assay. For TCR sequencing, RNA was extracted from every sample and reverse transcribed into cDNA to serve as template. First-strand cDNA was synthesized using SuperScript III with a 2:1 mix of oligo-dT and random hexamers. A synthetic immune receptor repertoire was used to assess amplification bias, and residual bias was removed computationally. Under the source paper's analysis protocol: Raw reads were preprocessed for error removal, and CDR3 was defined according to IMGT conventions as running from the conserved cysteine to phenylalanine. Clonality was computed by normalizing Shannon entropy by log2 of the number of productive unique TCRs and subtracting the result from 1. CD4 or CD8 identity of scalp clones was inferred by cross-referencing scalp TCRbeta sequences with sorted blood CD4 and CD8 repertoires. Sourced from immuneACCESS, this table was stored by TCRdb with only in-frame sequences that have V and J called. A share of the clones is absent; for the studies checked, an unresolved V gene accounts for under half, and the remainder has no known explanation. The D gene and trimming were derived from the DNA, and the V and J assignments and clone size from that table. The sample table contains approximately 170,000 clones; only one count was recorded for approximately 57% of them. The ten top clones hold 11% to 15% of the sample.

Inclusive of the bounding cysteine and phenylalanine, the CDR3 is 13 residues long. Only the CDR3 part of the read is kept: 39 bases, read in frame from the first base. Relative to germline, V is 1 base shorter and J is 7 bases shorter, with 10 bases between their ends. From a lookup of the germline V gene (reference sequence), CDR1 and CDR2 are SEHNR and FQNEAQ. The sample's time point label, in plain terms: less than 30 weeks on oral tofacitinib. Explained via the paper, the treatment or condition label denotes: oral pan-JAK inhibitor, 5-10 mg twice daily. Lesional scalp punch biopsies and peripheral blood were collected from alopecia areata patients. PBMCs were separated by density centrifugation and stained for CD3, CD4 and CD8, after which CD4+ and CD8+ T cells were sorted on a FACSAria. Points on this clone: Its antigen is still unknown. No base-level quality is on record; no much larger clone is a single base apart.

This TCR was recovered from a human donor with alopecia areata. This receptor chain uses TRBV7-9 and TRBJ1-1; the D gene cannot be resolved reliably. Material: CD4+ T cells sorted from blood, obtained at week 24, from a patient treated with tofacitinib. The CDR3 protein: CASSLGSLGEAFF. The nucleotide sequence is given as TGTGCCAGCAGCTTAGGATCGTTGGGTGAAGCTTTCTTT.